This TCR beta chain was recorded in a study of response to subunit inactivated influenza vaccine. Of note for this clonotype: The junction does not match germline at one end; this may be a read error.

TCRdb passed the RT-PCR reads through MiXCR, listing each CDR3 protein once. This table holds 560,000 or so distinct CDR3 sequences, 6% to 9% found once. The sample in question was PBMCs from blood, obtained around 25 months after vaccination. This sequence originates from a man aged 50-75 years who received an inactivated influenza vaccine.

CDR3 coding DNA: TGTGCCAGCAGCCAAGAACAGATGAACACTGCAGCTTTCTTT. Its translation: CASSQEQMNTAAFF. V usage is TRBV4-2 and J usage is TRBJ1-1; D not resolved. Germline V gene sequence: CDR1 LGHNA, CDR2 YNFKEQ. The CDR3 has 14 amino acids.